Below, 29 T cell receptor beta chains from the same sample are listed, as sequenced in a study of cytomegalovirus exposure and HLA in healthy donors. Method: immunoSEQ multiplex PCR; TCRdb's copy keeps in-frame clones and lacks some. The table shows roughly 230,000 clones, with about 92% occurring only once. The sample comprised PBMCs. Every receptor here comes from a woman aged 25-40 years in good health and CMV-seronegative.

This clone appeared once. This chain joins TRBV25-1 and TRBJ2-1; no reliable D call. In germline, CDR1 is MGHDK, CDR2 SYGVNS. CDR3 length: 13 amino acids. Trimming took off 8 bases at V and 4 bases at J, with 12 bases between the two ends. The CDR3 protein is CASHDDLYNEQFF. In DNA form, the CDR3 reads TGTGCCAGCCACGACGACCTATACAATGAGCAGTTCTTC.

The genes are TRBV28 and TRBJ2-7; D assignment may be TRBD1 or TRBD2 (5 bases each). Trimming left V 8 bases short and J 0 bases short, with 11 bases between. Germline values: CDR1 MDHEN, CDR2 SYDVKM. This CDR3 spans 13 amino acids. CDR3 bases: TGTGCCAGCGGGGGTACCCCCTCCTACGAGCAGTACTTC. Translating it yields CASGGTPSYEQYF.

The chain links TRBV27 to TRBJ1-2; no firm D call. Trimming shortened V by 6 bases and J by 8 bases, and 13 bases separated the two germline ends. The CDR3 has 12 residues. The germline CDR1 and CDR2 sequences are MNHEY and SMNVEV (reference sequence). The CDR3 DNA reads as TGTGCCAGCAGAAGGGCCTGGGAGGGCTACACCTTC. Its protein is CASRRAWEGYTF.

V and J are TRBV4-3 and TRBJ2-1, with a weak D call TRBD2 (6 bases). V was pared by 1 base and J by 7 bases, with 14 bases between. Germline V gives CDR1 LGHNA, CDR2 YSLEER. The CDR3 contains 15 residues. The CDR3 here is CASSQVNRRENEQFF. Here the CDR3 DNA reads TGCGCCAGCAGCCAAGTGAATAGACGGGAGAATGAGCAGTTCTTC.

The chain recombines TRBV11-3 with TRBJ2-1, with D perhaps being TRBD1 or TRBD2 (5 bases each). The V end lost 2 bases, the J end lost 5 bases, and 13 bases lay between the germline ends. This CDR3 region has 15 residues. Germline V lookup: CDR1 SGHNT, CDR2 YENEEA. CDR3 bases: TGTGCCAGCAGCTTATTTAGGGGAGTAAACAATGAGCAGTTCTTC. It yields the protein CASSLFRGVNNEQFF. The variable domain in full, with the rest retrieved from reference TRBV11-3 and TRBJ2-1, is EAGVVQSPRYKIIEKKQPVAFWCNPISGHNTLYWYLQNLGQGPELLIRYENEEAVDDSQLPKDRFSAERLKGVDSTLKIQPAELGDSAVYLCASSLFRGVNNEQFFGPGTRLTVL.

The rearrangement joins TRBV29-1 to TRBJ2-1, with D unclear. The CDR3 extends over 10 amino acids. Germline CDR1 SQVTM, CDR2 ANQGSEA. The V end was cut by 4 bases, the J end by 12 bases, with 10 bases between. Written as DNA, the CDR3 is TGCAGCGTTGGCTATTACGTGCAGTTCTTC. This encodes CSVGYYVQFF.

CDR3 nucleotides: TGTGCCAGCAGCTCAGCGGCTGGGGAGCTGTTTTTT. It codes for CASSSAAGELFF. V is TRBV11-3 and J is TRBJ2-2, with D possibly being TRBD2 (5 bases). Trimming took off 4 bases at V and 8 bases at J, with 8 bases between the two ends. This CDR3 is 12 amino acids long. The germline V gene has CDR1 SGHNT and CDR2 YENEEA. Together with reference TRBV11-3 and TRBJ2-2, the CDR3 gives the full variable domain: EAGVVQSPRYKIIEKKQPVAFWCNPISGHNTLYWYLQNLGQGPELLIRYENEEAVDDSQLPKDRFSAERLKGVDSTLKIQPAELGDSAVYLCASSSAAGELFFGEGSRLTVL.

This clone turned up a few times. This rearrangement joins TRBV6-1 to TRBJ2-5; the match to TRBD1 covers 7 bases. CDR3 length equals 14 residues. The germline gives CDR1 MNHNS, CDR2 SASEGT. V was clipped by 7 bases and J by 0 bases; unmatched bases: 5. For the CDR3, the DNA is TGTGCCAGCATCTACAGGGGCTACCAAGAGACCCAGTACTTC. Its translation is CASIYRGYQETQYF.

For the CDR3, the DNA is TGTGCCAGCAGCTTATTCCAGGGGGCGAACACCGGGGAGCTGTTTTTT. Translating gives CASSLFQGANTGELFF. The chain recombines TRBV7-9 with TRBJ2-2; 7 nucleotides match TRBD1. The CDR3 runs to 16 residues. Germline assignment: CDR1 SEHNR and CDR2 FQNEAQ (reference sequence). Trimming cost V 2 bases and J 0 bases; bases outside gene matches: 3. The entire variable domain, with the rest obtained from reference TRBV7-9 and TRBJ2-2, is as follows: DTGVSQNPRHKITKRGQNVTFRCDPISEHNRLYWYRQTLGQGPEFLTYFQNEAQLEKSRLLSDRFSAERPKGSFSTLEIQRTEQGDSAMYLCASSLFQGANTGELFFGEGSRLTVL.

CDR3: CASSIDRGRTQPQHF. The CDR3 DNA is TGTGCCAGTAGTATAGACAGGGGGAGGACTCAGCCCCAGCATTTT. This chain links TRBV19 with TRBJ1-5, with 7 positions matching TRBD1. This CDR3 is 15 amino acids long. Trimming cost V 0 bases and J 6 bases; bases outside gene matches: 5. Germline V gene sequence: CDR1 LNHDA, CDR2 SQIVND (reference sequence).

The rearrangement links TRBV27 to TRBJ2-1; D is ambiguous. The CDR3 consists of 14 residues. Looked up from germline, CDR1 is MNHEY and CDR2 is SMNVEV (reference sequence). Trimming pared 5 bases from V and 0 bases from J, leaving 8 bases between. CDR3 sequence reads: CASSKRASYNEQFF. CDR3 sequence (DNA): TGTGCCAGCAGTAAACGGGCCTCCTACAATGAGCAGTTCTTC.

This chain connects TRBV7-6 to TRBJ2-3, with D possibly TRBD1 on 6 matching bases. The germline CDR1 and CDR2 sequences are SGHVS and FNYEAQ. The ends were cut back, 3 bases at V and 4 bases at J, with 8 bases in the middle. The CDR3 extends over 13 amino acids. CDR3 loop: CASSLTGADTQYF. The CDR3 DNA reads as TGTGCCAGCAGCTTGACAGGCGCAGATACGCAGTATTTT.

This chain joins TRBV20-1 and TRBJ2-7; D not certain. V lost 1 base and J lost 5, with 6 bases in between. Germline CDR1 is DFQATT and CDR2 is SNEGSKA (reference sequence). This CDR3 comprises 11 residues. CDR3 residues: CSARGPHEQYF. The CDR3, as DNA: TGCAGTGCTAGAGGGCCCCACGAGCAGTACTTC.

The gene calls are TRBV28 and TRBJ2-2; possible D gene TRBD1, 6 bases. This CDR3 comprises 17 residues. Germline CDR1 MDHEN, CDR2 SYDVKM. Trimming left V 3 bases short and J 2 bases short, with 16 bases between. As DNA, the CDR3 is TGTGCCAGCAGTTTCTGGGACAACGAATTAAACACCGGGGAGCTGTTTTTT. Its protein product is CASSFWDNELNTGELFF. Using reference TRBV28 and TRBJ2-2 for the parts outside the CDR3, the full variable domain is DVKVTQSSRYLVKRTGEKVFLECVQDMDHENMFWYRQDPGLGLRLIYFSYDVKMKEKGDIPEGYSVSREKKERFSLILESASTNQTSMYLCASSFWDNELNTGELFFGEGSRLTVL.

This sequence joins TRBV6-4 and TRBJ1-2; 8 bases line up with TRBD1. This CDR3 contains 13 residues. Germline V CDR1 and CDR2: MRHNA, SNTAGT. Losses at the gene ends were 9 bases for V and 7 bases for J; bases not matched to a gene: 10. CDR3 sequence reads: CARGQATLGGYTF. The CDR3 region has the DNA TGTGCCAGGGGACAGGCGACCTTGGGTGGCTACACCTTC.

This rearrangement joins TRBV14 to TRBJ2-7; the D is unclear. Deletions cut 4 bases from V and 2 bases from J, with 12 bases between. Germline CDR1 reads SGHDN; CDR2 reads FVKESK. The CDR3 has 14 residues. This chain's CDR3 is CASSPRDTPYEQYF. The DNA of the CDR3 is TGTGCCAGCAGCCCCCGAGACACCCCCTACGAGCAGTACTTC.

The CDR3, as DNA: TGTGCCAGCAGGGACCGGGACAGGGTTAATCAGCCCCAGCATTTT. This encodes CASRDRDRVNQPQHF. The chain carries TRBV2 and TRBJ1-5, with TRBD1 matching over 9 bases. The CDR3 spans 15 residues. The trim removed 6 bases at V and 4 bases at J, leaving 7 bases unmatched. The germline V gene has CDR1 SNHLY and CDR2 FYNNEI.

The CDR3 sequence is CASSHWDGRAKNIQYF. CDR3 bases: TGTGCCAGCAGCCATTGGGACGGCCGAGCCAAAAACATTCAGTACTTC. The V and J genes are TRBV14 and TRBJ2-4; possibly TRBD1 or TRBD2 for D (5 bases each). The V end was cut by 3 bases, the J end by 0 bases, with 12 bases between. CDR3 length: 16 residues. Germline V CDR1 and CDR2: SGHDN, FVKESK.

This clone showed up just once. The CDR3 DNA reads TGTGCCAGCAGCGACAGGGGGAGTATCAATGAGCAGTTCTTC. Protein product: CASSDRGSINEQFF. The chain is built from TRBV7-9 and TRBJ2-1; 9 nucleotides line up with TRBD1. This CDR3 has 14 residues. Germline V gives CDR1 SEHNR, CDR2 FQNEAQ (reference sequence). J was trimmed by 6 bases and V by 5 bases; bases with no gene match: 5.

The genes are TRBV7-9 and TRBJ2-7, with unresolved D. The CDR3 has 12 amino acids. Germline V gene lookup returns CDR1 SEHNR and CDR2 FQNEAQ (reference sequence). V was clipped by 8 bases and J by 6 bases, with 14 bases between them. The CDR3 region is CASGGQPGEQYF. The CDR3 DNA sequence: TGTGCCAGCGGCGGTCAGCCCGGCGAGCAGTACTTC.

This chain connects TRBV5-6 to TRBJ2-2; 7 bases are shared with TRBD1. J was trimmed by 6 bases and V by 4 bases; bases with no gene match: 0. CDR3 length: 12 amino acids. Germline V lookup: CDR1 SGHDT, CDR2 YYEEEE. In DNA, the CDR3 is TGTGCCAGCAGCACAGGGGCCGGGGAGCTGTTTTTT. Residues: CASSTGAGELFF. The full variable domain, rest sourced from reference TRBV5-6 and TRBJ2-2, is DAGVTQSPTHLIKTRGQQVTLRCSPKSGHDTVSWYQQALGQGPQFIFQYYEEEERQRGNFPDRFSGHQFPNYSSELNVNALLLGDSALYLCASSTGAGELFFGEGSRLTVL.

The CDR3 bases are TGTGCCAGCAGTTTATCGGACAGGGGGACCGGGGAGCTGTTTTTT. Translating it yields CASSLSDRGTGELFF. The V and J genes are TRBV28 and TRBJ2-2; 10 nucleotides match TRBD1. The trim removed 1 base at V and 5 bases at J, leaving 1 base unmatched. CDR1 and CDR2 from the germline V gene are MDHEN and SYDVKM. The CDR3 is made up of 15 amino acids.

This chain uses TRBV29-1 with TRBJ2-7; D gene ambiguous. This CDR3 is 12 amino acids long. V dropped 7 bases and J dropped 2 bases, with 12 bases sitting between them. Germline assignment: CDR1 SQVTM and CDR2 ANQGSEA. CDR3 region: CSGGPGAYEQYF. CDR3 bases: TGCAGCGGCGGACCTGGGGCCTACGAGCAGTACTTC.

The rearrangement joins TRBV30 to TRBJ2-7, with D hard to call. CDR3 length: 14 residues. The germline gives CDR1 GTSNPN, CDR2 SVGIG (reference sequence). The V gene lost 4 bases and the J gene lost 3 bases, with 16 bases spanning the gap. CDR3 in amino acids: CAWTTPQIHYEQYF. The CDR3 region has the DNA TGTGCCTGGACTACACCCCAAATACACTACGAGCAGTACTTC.

This sequence joins TRBV4-1 and TRBJ2-3; 10 bases agree with TRBD2. The J segment lost 1 base and the V segment lost 0 bases, leaving 7 bases of the junction unmatched. Germline CDR1 is MGHRA and CDR2 is YSYEKL. This CDR3 spans 18 amino acids. The CDR3 DNA follows: TGCGCCAGCAGCCAAGAACGAACCGGGACTAGCGGCACAGATACGCAGTATTTT. Residues: CASSQERTGTSGTDTQYF.

This chain joins TRBV11-3 and TRBJ1-2; perhaps TRBD1 as D (6 bases). Trimming removed 5 bases from V and 4 bases from J, with 14 bases in between. This CDR3 comprises 14 residues. Germline V gene lookup returns CDR1 SGHNT and CDR2 YENEEA. CDR3 loop: CASSPKGQPYGYTF. The CDR3 DNA follows: TGTGCCAGCAGCCCTAAAGGACAGCCCTATGGCTACACCTTC. Full variable domain (remainder filled in from reference TRBV11-3 and TRBJ1-2): EAGVVQSPRYKIIEKKQPVAFWCNPISGHNTLYWYLQNLGQGPELLIRYENEEAVDDSQLPKDRFSAERLKGVDSTLKIQPAELGDSAVYLCASSPKGQPYGYTFGSGTRLTVV.

This clone was observed a handful of times. V gene TRBV29-1 combines with J gene TRBJ1-2; D may be TRBD1 (5 bases). V was trimmed by 5 bases and J by 4 bases, leaving 8 bases between them. CDR3 size: 11 residues. Germline loops: CDR1 SQVTM, CDR2 ANQGSEA. The CDR3 sequence is CSVRDVYGYTF. CDR3 coding DNA: TGCAGCGTTCGGGACGTCTATGGCTACACCTTC.

The chain's CDR3 is CAISGGTHMGSNYGYTF. The CDR3 DNA sequence: TGTGCCATCAGTGGGGGTACTCATATGGGGTCCAACTATGGCTACACCTTC. The chain combines TRBV10-3 with TRBJ1-2, with D unclear. V was clipped by 4 bases and J by 2 bases, with 20 bases between them. CDR1 ENHRY and CDR2 SYGVKD come from the germline V gene. The CDR3 spans 17 residues.

V is TRBV25-1 and J is TRBJ2-7; TRBD2 aligns across 11 bases. The length of the CDR3 is 18 residues. Per germline, CDR1 MGHDK and CDR2 SYGVNS. V lost 1 base to trimming and J lost 2 bases; unmatched junction nucleotides: 10. The chain's CDR3 is CASSESPTTSGIAYEQYF. CDR3 DNA sequence: TGTGCCAGCAGTGAATCCCCCACGACTAGCGGGATTGCCTACGAGCAGTACTTC.